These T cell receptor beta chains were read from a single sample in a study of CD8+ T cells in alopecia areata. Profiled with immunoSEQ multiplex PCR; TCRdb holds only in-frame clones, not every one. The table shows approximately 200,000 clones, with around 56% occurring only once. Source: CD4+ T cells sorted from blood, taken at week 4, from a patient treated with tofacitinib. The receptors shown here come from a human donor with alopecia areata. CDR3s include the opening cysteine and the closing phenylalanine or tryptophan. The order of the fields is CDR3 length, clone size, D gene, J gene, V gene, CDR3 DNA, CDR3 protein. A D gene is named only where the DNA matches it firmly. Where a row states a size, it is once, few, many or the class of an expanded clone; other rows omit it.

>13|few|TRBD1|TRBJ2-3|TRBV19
TGTGCCACCAGGGACAGGTCCACAGATACGCAGTATTTT
CATRDRSTDTQYF
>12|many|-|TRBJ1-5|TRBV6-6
TGTGCCAGCAGTTTCTCTGATCAGCCCCAGCATTTT
CASSFSDQPQHF
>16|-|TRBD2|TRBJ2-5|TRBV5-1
TGCGCCAGCAGCCTAGAGCTGAGCGGGGGGGCCGAGACCCAGTACTTC
CASSLELSGGAETQYF
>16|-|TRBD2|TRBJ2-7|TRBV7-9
TGTGCCAGCAGCTCCTCTAGCGGGGGCCGCCTAGGCGAGCAGTACTTC
CASSSSSGGRLGEQYF
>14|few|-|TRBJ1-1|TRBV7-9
TGTGCCAGCAGCTTCCAGACAGGAACGACTGAAGCTTTCTTT
CASSFQTGTTEAFF
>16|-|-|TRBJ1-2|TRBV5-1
TGCGCCAGCAGCTTGAATGTCGCAGGAGCTAACTATGGCTACACCTTC
CASSLNVAGANYGYTF
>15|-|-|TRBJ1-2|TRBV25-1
TGTGCCAGCAGTGAATGGACAGTTGCTAACTATGGCTACACCTTC
CASSEWTVANYGYTF
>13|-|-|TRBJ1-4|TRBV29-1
TGCAGCGTTGCGGGTCAGGGTGGGGAAAAACTGTTTTTT
CSVAGQGGEKLFF
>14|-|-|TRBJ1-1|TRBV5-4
TGTGCCAGCAGCTTCAATCTCGTTAACACTGAAGCTTTCTTT
CASSFNLVNTEAFF
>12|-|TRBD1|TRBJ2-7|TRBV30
TGTGCCTGGGGACAGGGTTACTACGAGCAGTACTTC
CAWGQGYYEQYF
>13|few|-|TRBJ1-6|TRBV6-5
TGTGCCAGCAGTTACTCGGGCAAGGACACCCTCCACTTT
CASSYSGKDTLHF
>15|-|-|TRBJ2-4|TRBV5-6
TGTGCCAGCAGCCCCCTCCAGTTAGCCAAAAACATTCAGTACTTC
CASSPLQLAKNIQYF
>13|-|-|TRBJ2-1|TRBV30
TGTGCCTGGAGTGTACAGTATTACAATGAGCAGTTCTTC
CAWSVQYYNEQFF
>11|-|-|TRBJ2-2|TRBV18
TGTGCCAGCTCACCGACCGGGGAGCTGTTTTTT
CASSPTGELFF
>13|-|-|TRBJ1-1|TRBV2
TGTGCCAGCAGGGACCTGGCCCGGGCTGAAGCTTTCTTT
CASRDLARAEAFF
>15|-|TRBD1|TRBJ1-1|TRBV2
TGTGCCAGCAGTGAGGCCACAGGGGGTAACACTGAAGCTTTCTTT
CASSEATGGNTEAFF
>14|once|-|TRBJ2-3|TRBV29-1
TGCAGCGTTGAAGACCTACAGGGCACAGATACGCAGTATTTT
CSVEDLQGTDTQYF
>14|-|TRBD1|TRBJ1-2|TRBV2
TGTGCCAGCAGTACGAACAGGGGTAACTATGGCTACACCTTC
CASSTNRGNYGYTF
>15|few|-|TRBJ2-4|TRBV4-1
TGCGCCAGCAGCCTGCTTTTTCTAGCCAAAAACATTCAGTACTTC
CASSLLFLAKNIQYF
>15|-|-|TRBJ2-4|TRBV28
TGTGCCAGCGCCGACGGCCCGATAGCCAAAAACATTCAGTACTTC
CASADGPIAKNIQYF
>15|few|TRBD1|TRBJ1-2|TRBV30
TGTGCCTGGAGTGTAGGGGGCGTACAGGGGAAGGGCTACACCTTC
CAWSVGGVQGKGYTF
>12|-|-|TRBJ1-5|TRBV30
TGTGCCTGGAGTGGCGCTAGTCAGCCCCAGCATTTT
CAWSGASQPQHF
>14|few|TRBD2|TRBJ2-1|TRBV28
TGTGCCAGCAGTTTTGGGGGGGTAGGGAATGAGCAGTTCTTC
CASSFGGVGNEQFF
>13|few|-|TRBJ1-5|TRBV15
TGTGCCACCAGCAGAGATCGGGGACAGCCCCAGCATTTT
CATSRDRGQPQHF
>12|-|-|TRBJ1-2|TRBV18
TGTGCCAGCTCACTTGACAGCTATGGCTACACCTTC
CASSLDSYGYTF
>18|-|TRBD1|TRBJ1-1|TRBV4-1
TGCGCCAGCAGCCAAGATTCGCCTGTGGGACAGACGAGCACTGAAGCTTTCTTT
CASSQDSPVGQTSTEAFF
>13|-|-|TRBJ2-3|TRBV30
TGTGCCTGGACGGGCGGACGCACAGATACGCAGTATTTT
CAWTGGRTDTQYF
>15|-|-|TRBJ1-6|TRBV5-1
TGCGCCAGCAGCTTGCGGGGGGACTGGGATTCACCCCTCCACTTT
CASSLRGDWDSPLHF
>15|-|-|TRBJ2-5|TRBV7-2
TGTGCCAGCGGGACCGGACAGTACAACCAAGAGACCCAGTACTTC
CASGTGQYNQETQYF
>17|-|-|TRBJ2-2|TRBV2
TGTGCCAGCAGTGACGCTACGGGGGGCCCGAACACCGGGGAGCTGTTTTTT
CASSDATGGPNTGELFF
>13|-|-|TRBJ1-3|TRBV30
TGTGCCTGGAGTGGGGGGCATGGAAACACCATATATTTT
CAWSGGHGNTIYF
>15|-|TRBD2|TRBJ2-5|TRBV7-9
TGTGCCAGCAGCTTAAGCGGGGAAACCCAAGAGACCCAGTACTTC
CASSLSGETQETQYF
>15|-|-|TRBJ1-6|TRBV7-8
TGTGCCAGCAGCTTAGGCCAGGGGTATAATTCACCCCTCCACTTT
CASSLGQGYNSPLHF
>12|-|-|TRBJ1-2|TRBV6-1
TGTGCCAGCCGTAAAGGGGACTATGGCTACACCTTC
CASRKGDYGYTF
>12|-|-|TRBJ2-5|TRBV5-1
TGCGCCAGCAGTAGGAATCAAGAGACCCAGTACTTC
CASSRNQETQYF
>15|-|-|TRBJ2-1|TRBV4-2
TGTGCCAGCAGCCAATTAGCGGCAGGAAACAATGAGCAGTTCTTC
CASSQLAAGNNEQFF
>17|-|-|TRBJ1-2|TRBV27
TGTGCCAGCAGTTTGTCATCCTCGGTTGCCACCCTCTATGGCTACACCTTC
CASSLSSSVATLYGYTF
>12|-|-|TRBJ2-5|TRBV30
TGTGCCCCATTCACCCCTAAAGAGACCCAGTACTTC
CAPFTPKETQYF
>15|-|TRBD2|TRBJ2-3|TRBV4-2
TGTGCCAGCAGCCAAGGGGACTATACCGGAGATACGCAGTATTTT
CASSQGDYTGDTQYF
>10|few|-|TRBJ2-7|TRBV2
TGTGCCAGCAGTGGGGGCGAGCAGTACTTC
CASSGGEQYF
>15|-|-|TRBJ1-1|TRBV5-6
TGTGCCAGCAGCTTGCCCCGGGGGATGGGAACTGAAGCTTTCTTT
CASSLPRGMGTEAFF
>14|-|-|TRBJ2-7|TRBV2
TGTGCCAGCTTAGATCCAGGAGGATGGGGCGAGCAGTACTTC
CASLDPGGWGEQYF